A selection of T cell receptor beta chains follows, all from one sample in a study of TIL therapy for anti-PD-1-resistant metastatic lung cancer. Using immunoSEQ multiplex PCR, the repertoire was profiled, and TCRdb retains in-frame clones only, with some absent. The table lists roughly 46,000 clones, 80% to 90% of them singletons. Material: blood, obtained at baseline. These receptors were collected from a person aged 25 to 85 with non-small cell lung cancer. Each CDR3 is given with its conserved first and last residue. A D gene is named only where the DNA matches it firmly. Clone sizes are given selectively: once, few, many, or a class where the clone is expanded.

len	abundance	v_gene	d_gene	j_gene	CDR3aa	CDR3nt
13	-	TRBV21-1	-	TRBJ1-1	CASSKPRNTEAFF	TGTGCCAGCAGCAAACCTCGCAACACTGAAGCTTTCTTT
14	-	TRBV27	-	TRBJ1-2	CASSFGGGNYGYTF	TGTGCCAGCAGTTTTGGCGGGGGGAACTATGGCTACACCTTC
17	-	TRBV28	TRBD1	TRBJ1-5	CASSPGTGAGGNQPQHF	TGTGCCAGCAGCCCCGGGACAGGGGCTGGGGGCAATCAGCCCCAGCATTTT
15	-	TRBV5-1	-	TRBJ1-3	CASSLEGGSGNTIYF	TGCGCCAGCAGCTTGGAGGGCGGTTCTGGAAACACCATATATTTT
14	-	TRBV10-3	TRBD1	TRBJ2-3	CAISGRDRGNTQYF	TGTGCCATCAGTGGTAGGGACAGGGGAAATACGCAGTATTTT
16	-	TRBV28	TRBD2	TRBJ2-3	CASTISGRGNTDTQYF	TGTGCCAGCACCATCAGCGGGAGGGGGAACACAGATACGCAGTATTTT
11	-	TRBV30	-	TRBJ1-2	CAWERVWGYTF	TGTGCCTGGGAGAGGGTATGGGGCTACACCTTC
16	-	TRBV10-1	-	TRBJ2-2	CASSYVGWGYTGELFF	TGCGCCAGCAGTTATGTGGGGTGGGGGTACACCGGGGAGCTGTTTTTT
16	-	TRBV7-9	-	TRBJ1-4	CASSSLISATNEKLFF	TGTGCCAGCAGCTCTCTTATCAGTGCAACTAATGAAAAACTGTTTTTT
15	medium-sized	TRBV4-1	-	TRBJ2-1	CASSQTWIWTGEQFF	TGCGCCAGCAGCCAGACTTGGATCTGGACGGGGGAGCAGTTCTTC
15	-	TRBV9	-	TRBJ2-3	CASSVGQESTDTQYF	TGTGCCAGCAGCGTAGGACAGGAGAGCACAGATACGCAGTATTTT
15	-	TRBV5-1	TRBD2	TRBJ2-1	CASSSSKRGGDEQFF	TGCGCCAGCAGCTCTTCCAAGCGGGGGGGTGATGAGCAGTTCTTC
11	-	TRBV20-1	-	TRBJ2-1	CSAPPDNEQFF	TGCAGTGCTCCCCCCGACAATGAGCAGTTCTTC
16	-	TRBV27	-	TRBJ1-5	CASSLYPVLGNQPQHF	TGTGCCAGCAGTTTATACCCGGTCTTGGGCAATCAGCCCCAGCATTTT
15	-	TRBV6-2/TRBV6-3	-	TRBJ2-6	CASSLDNSGANVLTF	TGTGCCAGCAGTTTGGACAACTCTGGGGCCAACGTCCTGACTTTC
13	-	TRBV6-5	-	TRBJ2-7	CASSKQVSYEQYF	TGTGCCAGCAGTAAACAGGTCTCCTACGAGCAGTACTTC
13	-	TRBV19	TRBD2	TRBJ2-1	CASSTTLSGGQFF	TGTGCCAGTAGTACGACACTTAGCGGGGGGCAGTTCTTC
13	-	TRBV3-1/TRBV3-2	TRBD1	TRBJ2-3	CASSQTGGDTQYF	TGTGCCAGCAGCCAAACAGGGGGGGATACGCAGTATTTT
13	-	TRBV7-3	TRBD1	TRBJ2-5	CASSQIRGETQYF	TGTGCCAGCAGCCAGATCAGGGGGGAGACCCAGTACTTC
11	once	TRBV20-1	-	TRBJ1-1	CSARDRGAAFF	TGCAGTGCTAGAGATCGGGGGGCAGCTTTCTTT
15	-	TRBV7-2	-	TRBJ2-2	CASSPDWGNTRELFF	TGTGCCAGCAGCCCCGACTGGGGGAACACCAGGGAGCTGTTTTTT
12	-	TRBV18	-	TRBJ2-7	CASSPSNDEQYF	TGTGCCAGCTCACCATCAAATGACGAGCAGTACTTC
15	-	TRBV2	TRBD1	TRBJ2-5	CASSDPTGRGETQYF	TGTGCCAGCAGTGACCCGACAGGGCGCGGAGAGACCCAGTACTTC
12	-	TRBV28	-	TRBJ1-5	CASSLENQPQHF	TGTGCCAGCAGTTTGGAGAATCAGCCCCAGCATTTT
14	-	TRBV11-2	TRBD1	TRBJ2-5	CASSKDRGRETQYF	TGTGCCAGCAGCAAGGACAGGGGGAGGGAGACCCAGTACTTC
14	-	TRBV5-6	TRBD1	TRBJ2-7	CASSLWDRINEQYF	TGTGCCAGCAGCTTGTGGGACAGGATAAACGAGCAGTACTTC
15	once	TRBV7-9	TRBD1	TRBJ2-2	CASSSRDSNTGELFF	TGTGCCAGCAGCTCCCGGGACAGCAACACCGGGGAGCTGTTTTTT
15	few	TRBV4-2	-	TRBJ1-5	CASSLDKGLNQPQHF	TGTGCCAGCAGTCTTGACAAAGGCTTGAATCAGCCCCAGCATTTT
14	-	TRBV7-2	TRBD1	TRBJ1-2	CASSPKTGNYGYTF	TGTGCCAGCAGCCCCAAGACAGGGAACTATGGCTACACCTTC
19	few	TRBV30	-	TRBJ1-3	CAWSAGRTQGSTSGNTIYF	TGTGCCTGGAGTGCGGGACGCACCCAGGGGAGTACGAGTGGAAACACCATATATTTT
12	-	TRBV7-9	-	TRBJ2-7	CASSPPTYEQYF	TGTGCCAGCAGCCCCCCGACCTACGAGCAGTACTTC
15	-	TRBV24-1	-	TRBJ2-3	CATSDGGGATDTQYF	TGTGCCACCAGTGATGGGGGGGGCGCCACAGATACGCAGTATTTT
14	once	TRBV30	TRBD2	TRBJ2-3	CASIAGASTDTQYF	TGTGCCTCAATAGCGGGGGCCAGCACAGATACGCAGTATTTT
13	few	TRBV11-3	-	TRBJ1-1	CASSLEESTEAFF	TGTGCCAGCAGCTTAGAGGAGAGCACTGAAGCTTTCTTT
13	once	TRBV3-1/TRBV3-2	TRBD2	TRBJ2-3	CASSWTSGDTQYF	TGTGCCAGCAGTTGGACTAGCGGAGATACGCAGTATTTT